This TCR beta chain originates from a study of T cell repertoires in cytomegalovirus infection. Notes on the study in general: HLA-C-restricted CMV-specific TCR beta clonotypes were dominant in the ex vivo response.

The sample holds many counts of this clonotype. Antigen specificity is unknown. Germline V gives CDR1 MNHEY, CDR2 SVGAGI. This CDR3 has 13 residues. Trimming shortened V by 6 bases and J by 1 base, and 9 bases separated the two germline ends. One entry per CDR3 protein, called by TCRdb with MiXCR from the reads. The data contain 150,000 to 200,000 distinct CDR3 sequences, 28% of them singletons. What was sequenced was PBMCs. This TCR was recovered from a human donor in good health (CMV status not recorded). Some clones in this sample may be carry-over from other donors' samples. The chain combines TRBV6-5 with TRBJ1-1; a weak D match, TRBD1 (6 bases). The CDR3 reads CASSRTENTEAFF. The CDR3 DNA reads as TGTGCCAGCAGCCGGACAGAGAACACTGAAGCTTTCTTT.